Following are 23 T cell receptor beta chains from one sample sequenced in a study of identical twins. TCRdb redid the calling of the 5' RACE reads with MiXCR, one entry per CDR3 protein. The sample has about 530,000 distinct CDR3 sequences, more than 20% seen once. The same data also went into a second study, on yellow fever vaccine responses in identical twins.

The specimen was CD4+ T cells sorted from blood. The origin of the receptors is a woman aged 18-29 years in good health.

The genes are TRBV5-1 and TRBJ2-2; 12 bases agree with TRBD1. CDR1 is SGHRS, CDR2 YFSETQ, per germline. Trimming cost V 7 bases and J 6 bases; bases outside gene matches: 16. The length of the CDR3 is 18 residues. CDR3 in DNA: TGCGCCAGCCATCCCGGGACAGGGGGCAATTATAAAGCCGGGGAGCTGTTTTTT. It codes for CASHPGTGGNYKAGELFF.

The sample holds one count of this clonotype. The chain combines TRBV7-2 with TRBJ2-7, with D tentatively TRBD1 (6 bases). CDR3 length: 14 amino acids. The ends were cut back, 5 bases at V and 2 bases at J, with 13 bases in the middle. Germline V CDR1 and CDR2: SGHTA, FQGNSA. Written as DNA, the CDR3 is TGTGCCAGCAGCCCTCGGGACACAGCCTACGAGCAGTACGTC. Protein: CASSPRDTAYEQYV.

The sample holds a few counts of this clonotype. The genes are TRBV7-6 and TRBJ2-1; 11 bases map to TRBD2. The V segment lost 0 bases and the J segment 10 bases; nucleotides outside the gene matches: 5. This CDR3 comprises 15 residues. CDR1 and CDR2 (germline): SGHVS, FNYEAQ. CDR3 bases: TGTGCCAGCAGCTTAGCGCAACTAGCGGGGGTGGAGCAGTTCTTC. Translation: CASSLAQLAGVEQFF.

This clonotype was seen more than once but under ten times. This sequence joins TRBV7-3 and TRBJ2-1; TRBD1 matches 11 bases. The germline V gene encodes CDR1 SGHTA and CDR2 FQGTGA. CDR3 length: 16 residues. After removal of 5 bases from V and 1 base from J, the junction contained 4 bases not matched to a gene. Here the CDR3 reads CASSRTGGASYNEQFF. The CDR3 DNA follows: TGTGCCAGCAGCCGGACAGGGGGCGCATCCTACAATGAGCAGTTCTTC.

V and J are TRBV11-3 and TRBJ2-3, with D unresolved. The CDR3 is 15 residues long. Germline-derived CDR1 and CDR2 are SGHNT and YENEEA. V lost 8 bases and J lost 0, with 15 bases in between. The CDR3 sequence: CASALRAASTDTQYF. CDR3 bases: TGTGCCAGCGCACTCCGGGCAGCTAGCACAGATACGCAGTATTTT.

This clonotype appeared a few times. The chain is built from TRBV5-6 and TRBJ1-6; maybe TRBD1 (6 bases). The V gene's germline CDR1 is SGHDT and CDR2 YYEEEE. V was clipped by 0 bases and J by 2 bases, with 9 bases between them. The CDR3 consists of 16 residues. The CDR3 sequence is CASSLAGATYNSPLHF. The CDR3 coding sequence is TGTGCCAGCAGCTTGGCGGGGGCAACCTATAATTCACCCCTCCACTTT.

The chain recombines TRBV2 with TRBJ2-7, with TRBD1 matching over 11 bases. CDR1 is SNHLY and CDR2 is FYNNEI in the germline V gene. CDR3 length equals 14 residues. With V trimmed by 6 bases and J by 6 bases, 7 bases remained unmatched. The DNA for the CDR3 is TGTGCCAGCAGGGGGACAGGGGGAAGCCTCGAGCAGTACGTC. It specifies CASRGTGGSLEQYV.

Many counts were recorded for this clonotype. The junction departs from the called germline gene at one end, perhaps through a read error. CDR3 DNA sequence: TGCGCCAGCAGCCCCAGACAGGGTGACACCGGGGAGCTGTTTTTT. This gives the protein CASSPRQGDTGELFF. The chain employs TRBV18 and TRBJ2-2, with 7 bases identical to TRBD1. This CDR3 spans 15 amino acids. Germline values: CDR1 KGHSH, CDR2 LQKENI.

This clonotype was seen a few times. The gene calls are TRBV9 and TRBJ2-5; 13 nucleotides align to TRBD2. CDR1 is SGDLS and CDR2 is YYNGEE in the germline V gene. V lost 0 bases to trimming and J lost 2 bases; unmatched junction nucleotides: 7. The CDR3 extends over 18 amino acids. DNA of the CDR3: TGTGCCAGCAGCGTAGGGACTAGCGGGGGCGTCAAACAAGAGACCCAGTACTTC. Protein product: CASSVGTSGGVKQETQYF.

This clonotype has a handful of counts. The chain recombines TRBV7-9 with TRBJ2-3; no definite D call. The CDR3 is 13 amino acids. In germline, CDR1 is SEHNR, CDR2 FQNEAQ (reference sequence). Deletions cut 2 bases from V and 6 bases from J, with 9 bases between. The CDR3 region is CASSLTDADTQYF. CDR3 sequence (DNA): TGTGCCAGCAGCTTAACCGACGCCGATACGCAGTATTTT. Using reference TRBV7-9 and TRBJ2-3 for the parts outside the CDR3, the full variable domain is DTGVSQNPRHKITKRGQNVTFRCDPISEHNRLYWYRQTLGQGPEFLTYFQNEAQLEKSRLLSDRFSAERPKGSFSTLEIQRTEQGDSAMYLCASSLTDADTQYFGPGTRLTVL.

There are a few counts of this clonotype. The V gene is TRBV12-3 or TRBV12-4, the J gene TRBJ1-1; D is unclear. This CDR3 has 16 amino acids. Trimming removed 1 base at V and 0 bases at J, with 12 bases between. Written as DNA, the CDR3 is TGTGCCAGCAGTTTAGGACCCACACTATTGAACACTGAAGCTTTCTTT. Protein sequence: CASSLGPTLLNTEAFF.

The gene calls are TRBV5-1 and TRBJ1-4, with a possible D match to TRBD1 (6 bases). V lost 3 bases to trimming and J lost 0 bases, with 18 bases between them. This CDR3 has 18 residues. In germline, CDR1 is SGHRS, CDR2 YFSETQ. CDR3 in DNA: TGCGCCAGCAGCTCCGGACAGCCTCTCCTTGCAACTAATGAAAAACTGTTTTTT. Translating it yields CASSSGQPLLATNEKLFF.

This clonotype showed up just a few times. This chain uses TRBV11-2 with TRBJ1-5; 8 positions agree with TRBD1. Germline-derived CDR1 and CDR2 are SGHAT and FQNNGV. Trimming took 3 bases from V and 6 from J; bases not matched to a gene: 7. This CDR3 spans 15 amino acids. CDR3 amino acids: CASSLTGQGVQPQHF. Written as DNA, the CDR3 is TGTGCCAGCAGCTTGACTGGACAGGGCGTTCAGCCCCAGCATTTT.

The chain joins TRBV11-2 to TRBJ1-1, with a weak D call TRBD1 (5 bases). The CDR3 is made up of 14 amino acids. CDR1 and CDR2 from the germline V gene are SGHAT and FQNNGV. V lost 5 bases to trimming and J lost 4 bases, with 14 bases between them. CDR3 region: CASSAQGGGTEAFF. The CDR3 DNA sequence: TGTGCCAGCAGCGCTCAGGGAGGTGGCACTGAAGCTTTCTTT.

The CDR3 protein is CASSLEGTRTGEQFF. Here the CDR3 DNA reads TGCGCCAGCAGCTTGGAGGGCACCCGGACTGGTGAGCAGTTCTTC. V usage is TRBV5-1 and J usage is TRBJ2-1; TRBD2 might be the D (5 bases). Germline values: CDR1 SGHRS, CDR2 YFSETQ. Deletions cut 0 bases from V and 9 bases from J, with 16 bases between. CDR3 length: 15 residues.

The chain has TRBV10-3 and TRBJ2-7, with D possibly being TRBD1 (6 bases). Germline lookup yields CDR1 ENHRY and CDR2 SYGVKD. V was shortened by 2 bases and J by 0 bases, with 8 bases between the two germline ends. The CDR3 consists of 14 residues. This CDR3 is CAISEQGSSYEQYV. DNA of the CDR3: TGTGCCATCAGTGAGCAGGGGAGCTCCTACGAGCAGTACGTC.

This clonotype was recorded a few times. This chain connects TRBV28 to TRBJ1-6, with TRBD1 identical over 8 bases. This CDR3 has 18 residues. Germline-derived CDR1 and CDR2 are MDHEN and SYDVKM. The V segment lost 5 bases and the J segment 0 bases; nucleotides outside the gene matches: 9. The CDR3 region has the DNA TGTGCCAGCAGTACCGGACAGGGCATCAGCTCCTATAATTCACCCCTCCACTTT. Encoded protein: CASSTGQGISSYNSPLHF.

A few counts support this clonotype. The chain combines TRBV4-2 with TRBJ2-7; D ambiguous. This CDR3 region has 13 residues. V dropped 1 base and J dropped 6 bases, with 10 bases sitting between them. Germline V gene sequence: CDR1 LGHNA, CDR2 YNFKEQ. The CDR3 bases are TGTGCCAGCAGCCAAGTAGACGGGTTCGAGCAGTACGTC. Its translation is CASSQVDGFEQYV.

This chain connects TRBV2 to TRBJ2-1; a possible D gene is TRBD2 (5 bases). The length of the CDR3 is 15 residues. In germline, CDR1 is SNHLY, CDR2 FYNNEI. Trimming took 6 bases from V and 7 from J, leaving 19 bases between them. Written as DNA, the CDR3 is TGTGCCAGCAGAGGAGACGTAGTCGCGGGTAATGAGCAGTTCTTC. It is translated as CASRGDVVAGNEQFF.

This chain uses TRBV7-2 with TRBJ2-7, with TRBD1 identical over 10 bases. The ends lost 5 bases at V and 4 bases at J; junction bases unmatched: 5. Germline assignment: CDR1 SGHTA and CDR2 FQGNSA. The CDR3 sequence is 14 residues long. The CDR3: CASSMGQGPYEQYV. The CDR3 bases are TGTGCCAGCAGCATGGGACAGGGGCCGTACGAGCAGTACGTC.

This clonotype has only a few counts. The chain combines TRBV6-1 with TRBJ2-1; D is tentatively TRBD1 or TRBD2 (6 bases each). Germline CDR1 reads MNHNS; CDR2 reads SASEGT. The V gene lost 6 bases and the J gene lost 9 bases, with 18 bases spanning the gap. This CDR3 has 14 amino acids. The CDR3 sequence is CASRRVEGVGEQFF. The CDR3 DNA reads TGTGCCAGCAGGCGGGTGGAGGGGGTGGGTGAGCAGTTCTTC.

The CDR3 DNA is TGTGCCAGCAGCAGGGACAGGGGGCGCCGGTCTTTCTTT. Translated: CASSRDRGRRSFF. This chain uses TRBV12-3 or TRBV12-4 with TRBJ1-1; 12 bases are a match to TRBD1. Losses at the gene ends were 6 bases for V and 12 bases for J; bases not matched to a gene: 8. CDR3 length equals 13 residues.

The genes are TRBV3-1 and TRBJ1-1, with D perhaps TRBD1 (6 bases). The length of the CDR3 is 16 residues. V was cut by 1 base and J by 5 bases, with 17 bases left in between. The germline gives CDR1 LGHDT, CDR2 YNNKEL (reference sequence). Written as DNA, the CDR3 is TGTGCCAGCAGCCAAGCCTTTACAGGGTCTGAAACTGAAGCTTTCTTT. It codes for CASSQAFTGSETEAFF.